This passage covers 9 T cell receptor beta chains from one sample sequenced in a study of CD8 T cells in ankylosing spondylitis. MiXCR, run by TCRdb on the 5' RACE reads, gives a single entry per CDR3 protein. The sample lists some 200,000 distinct CDR3 sequences, 18% occurring once. The sample taken for sequencing was blood, either unsorted or a sorted T cell fraction (not recorded which). The receptors were sampled from a male donor aged 5 to 29 with ankylosing spondylitis or in good health (not recorded which).

This clonotype was recorded at least ten times. The chain combines TRBV18 with TRBJ2-5; D may be TRBD1 (6 bases). CDR3 length: 14 amino acids. Trimming cost V 2 bases and J 4 bases, with 11 bases left between them. CDR1 is KGHSH, CDR2 LQKENI, per germline. The CDR3 sequence is CASSPSGARETQYF. The CDR3 bases are TGTGCCAGCTCACCATCAGGGGCTCGAGAGACCCAGTACTTC.

There are many counts of this clonotype. V gene TRBV15 combines with J gene TRBJ1-5; D might be TRBD1 (6 bases). V was clipped by 1 base and J by 8 bases, with 18 bases between them. Per germline, CDR1 LNHNV and CDR2 YYDKDF (reference sequence). This CDR3 has 16 residues. CDR3 region: CATSRGDKTGLEPQHF. DNA for the CDR3: TGTGCCACCAGCAGAGGGGACAAGACCGGGTTAGAGCCCCAGCATTTT.

There are many counts of this clonotype. A much larger clone sits a single nucleotide away, making a read error possible. The chain carries TRBV27 and TRBJ1-2, with D tentatively TRBD1 (5 bases). CDR1 and CDR2 (germline): MNHEY, SMNVEV (reference sequence). This CDR3 has 13 residues. CDR3 in DNA: TGTGCCAGCAGTTTAGCACGGGACTATGGCTACCCCTTC. It is translated as CASSLARDYGYPF.

There are a few counts of this clonotype. This rearrangement joins TRBV6-2 or TRBV6-3 to TRBJ2-7; D not resolved. The CDR3 is 14 amino acids. Germline assignment: CDR1 MNHEY and CDR2 SVGEGT. The V end was cut by 6 bases, the J end by 0 bases, with 12 bases between. The CDR3 spells CASRAYDSSYEQYF. Written as DNA, the CDR3 is TGTGCCAGCAGAGCCTACGACTCCTCCTACGAGCAGTACTTC.

This clonotype came up a few times. This chain connects TRBV7-2 to TRBJ2-1, with unresolved D. Trimming removed 1 base from V and 7 bases from J, with 11 bases in between. The CDR3 consists of 14 residues. Germline assignment: CDR1 SGHTA and CDR2 FQGNSA. In nucleotides, the CDR3 is TGTGCCAGCAGCTTAGAACAGTTCTGGAATGAGCAGTTCTTC. Amino acid sequence: CASSLEQFWNEQFF.

Ten or more counts support this clonotype. The chain links TRBV7-9 to TRBJ2-3; D ambiguous. V shed 1 base and J shed 2 bases, with 7 bases lying between them. Germline V lookup: CDR1 SEHNR, CDR2 FQNEAQ (reference sequence). This CDR3 is built from 14 residues. The CDR3 region is CASSLGVSTDTQYF. The CDR3 nucleotides are TGTGCCAGCAGCTTAGGCGTTTCCACAGATACGCAGTATTTT.

This chain joins TRBV2 and TRBJ2-1; D may be TRBD1 (9 bases). V dropped 11 bases and J dropped 9 bases, with 29 bases sitting between them. Per the germline V gene, CDR1 is SNHLY and CDR2 is FYNNEI. This CDR3 comprises 16 residues. CDR3 nucleotide sequence: TGTGCCGGCCAATCCGGGGGGGGACAGGGAATATCTGAGCAGTTCTTC. Translated, it gives CAGQSGGGQGISEQFF.

This clonotype was seen many times. This chain links TRBV4-2 with TRBJ2-2; 7 bases map to TRBD1. The CDR3 covers 13 residues. Germline CDR1 reads LGHNA; CDR2 reads YNFKEQ. With V trimmed by 5 bases and J by 6 bases, 3 bases remained unmatched. CDR3: CASSDRVSGELFF. The CDR3 bases are TGTGCCAGCAGCGACAGGGTCTCCGGGGAGCTGTTTTTT.

This clonotype was counted ten times or more. The chain joins TRBV6-5 to TRBJ1-2; possibly TRBD1 for D (5 bases). This CDR3 is 13 amino acids long. The V gene's germline CDR1 is MNHEY and CDR2 SVGAGI. Trimming left V 5 bases short and J 5 bases short, with 12 bases between. The DNA for the CDR3 is TGTGCCAGCAGTGTCGGGACGGAATATGGCTACACCTTC. Translation gives CASSVGTEYGYTF.